This record concerns one T cell receptor beta chain sequence. Trimming took 3 bases from V and 5 from J, leaving 13 bases between them. Germline V CDR1 and CDR2: LNHDA, SQIVND (reference sequence). The CDR3 consists of 14 residues. The protocol was immunoSEQ multiplex PCR, while the TCRdb copy is restricted to in-frame clones and leaves out a portion. Of more than 2 million clones in the sample, around 95% were seen once. These data come from a study of shared clonotypes between healthy human individuals. Sample: naive CD4+ T cells sorted from blood. Described subset: CD45RA+ positively selected. The TCR sequence derives from a man in his late teens or twenties in good health. V usage is TRBV19 and J usage is TRBJ2-5; D not resolved. CDR3: CASSIKQSWETQYF. CDR3 bases: TGTGCCAGTAGTATCAAACAAAGCTGGGAGACCCAGTACTTC.